Below are 3 T cell receptor beta chains sequenced from a single sample in a study of blood T cell repertoires in COVID-19. Only in-frame clones appear in the TCRdb table, and some are missing; sequencing was by immunoSEQ multiplex PCR. The data contain roughly 180,000 clones, about 87% of them singletons. Sequenced sample: peripheral blood. These receptors were taken from a woman in her twenties or thirties with acute or convalescent COVID-19.

The V gene is TRBV28, the J gene TRBJ2-5; 8 nucleotides agree with TRBD1. The CDR3 is 13 residues long. CDR1 is MDHEN, CDR2 SYDVKM, per germline. V was clipped by 1 base and J by 7 bases; unmatched bases: 2. The CDR3 DNA follows: TGTGCCAGCAGTTTATTAGGACAGGGGACCCAGTACTTC. Translation: CASSLLGQGTQYF.

The rearrangement links TRBV11-3 to TRBJ2-2; 7 bases agree with TRBD2. Trimming removed 0 bases from V and 7 bases from J; junction bases left unmatched: 5. The CDR3 is 15 residues long. CDR1 is SGHNT and CDR2 is YENEEA in the germline V gene. The CDR3 loop is CASSLEAGVSGELFF. The CDR3 nucleotides are TGTGCCAGCAGCTTAGAGGCGGGAGTGAGCGGGGAGCTGTTTTTT. Combining the CDR3 with reference TRBV11-3 and TRBJ2-2 gives the whole variable domain EAGVVQSPRYKIIEKKQPVAFWCNPISGHNTLYWYLQNLGQGPELLIRYENEEAVDDSQLPKDRFSAERLKGVDSTLKIQPAELGDSAVYLCASSLEAGVSGELFFGEGSRLTVL.

The chain uses TRBV11-3 and TRBJ1-2; 10 bases align to TRBD1. Germline trimming cut 6 bases from V and 6 bases from J; bases unmatched to any gene: 13. The CDR3 has 16 residues. Looked up from germline, CDR1 is SGHNT and CDR2 is YENEEA. Written as DNA, the CDR3 is TGTGCCAGCAGACTAGGGACAGGGGATTGGGGAGATGGCTACACCTTC. It is translated as CASRLGTGDWGDGYTF.